These 25 T cell receptor beta chains share one sample of origin, sequenced in a study of T cell responses to AZD1222 COVID-19 vaccine. Produced via immunoSEQ multiplex PCR; TCRdb's table is partial and in-frame only. The sample lists over 150,000 clones, roughly 90% occurring once. Source: peripheral blood, taken 28 days after the second AZD1222 dose. These receptors all stem from an adult who received the AZD1222 COVID-19 vaccine.

V is TRBV5-4 and J is TRBJ2-1, with unresolved D. This CDR3 has 15 amino acids. The V end was cut by 2 bases, the J end by 9 bases, with 18 bases between. Germline-derived CDR1 and CDR2 are SGHNT and YYREEE (reference sequence). CDR3 sequence reads: CASSFSTEKGTEQFF. The CDR3 bases are TGTGCCAGCAGCTTTTCGACTGAGAAAGGAACTGAGCAGTTCTTC.

The rearrangement uses TRBV24-1 and TRBJ2-1; 10 bases are a match to TRBD2. From germline, CDR1 is KGHDR and CDR2 SFDVKD. CDR3 size: 16 residues. V gave up 4 bases and J gave up 6 bases; unmatched junction bases: 8. CDR3 residues: CATSDRTSGIANEQFF. The CDR3 bases are TGTGCCACCAGTGACCGTACTAGCGGGATCGCCAATGAGCAGTTCTTC.

The CDR3 nucleotides are TGTGCCAGCAGCGAATGGGACAGAAGAGAAAAACTGTTTTTT. Its translation is CASSEWDRREKLFF. The rearrangement uses TRBV28 and TRBJ1-4; 7 nucleotides agree with TRBD1. The V and J ends lost 6 bases and 8 bases, in that order; junction bases with no gene match: 9. The germline CDR1 and CDR2 sequences are MDHEN and SYDVKM. The CDR3 is 14 residues long.

The rearrangement uses TRBV28 and TRBJ1-5, with D possibly matching TRBD1 (6 bases). The CDR3 extends over 16 amino acids. From germline, CDR1 is MDHEN and CDR2 SYDVKM. The V end was cut by 5 bases, the J end by 0 bases, with 14 bases between. Here the CDR3 DNA reads TGTGCCAGCAGTCCCCCAGGGGCCTCTAGCAATCAGCCCCAGCATTTT. Translated, it gives CASSPPGASSNQPQHF. Drawing the rest from reference TRBV28 and TRBJ1-5, the complete variable domain is DVKVTQSSRYLVKRTGEKVFLECVQDMDHENMFWYRQDPGLGLRLIYFSYDVKMKEKGDIPEGYSVSREKKERFSLILESASTNQTSMYLCASSPPGASSNQPQHFGDGTRLSIL.

The chain combines TRBV11-2 with TRBJ2-2; 7 bases align to TRBD1. V trimming: 8 bases; J trimming: 4 bases; junction bases outside the gene matches: 10. This CDR3 is 15 amino acids long. In germline, CDR1 is SGHAT, CDR2 FQNNGV. CDR3: CASSPRGQSTGELFF. CDR3 bases: TGTGCCAGCTCCCCAAGGGGACAGTCCACCGGGGAGCTGTTTTTT. The full variable domain, rest sourced from reference TRBV11-2 and TRBJ2-2, is EAGVAQSPRYKIIEKRQSVAFWCNPISGHATLYWYQQILGQGPKLLIQFQNNGVVDDSQLPKDRFSAERLKGVDSTLKIQPAKLEDSAVYLCASSPRGQSTGELFFGEGSRLTVL.

CDR3 protein: CATSSTRGPLIAEQYF. Here the CDR3 DNA reads TGTGCCACCAGCAGTACCAGGGGACCGTTAATCGCCGAGCAGTACTTC. The chain joins TRBV15 to TRBJ2-7; TRBD1 might be the D (6 bases). The V and J ends lost 3 bases and 6 bases respectively, with 21 bases between them. This CDR3 comprises 16 residues. Germline-derived CDR1 and CDR2 are LNHNV and YYDKDF (reference sequence).

This clone was counted only a few times. The gene calls are TRBV9 and TRBJ1-1; TRBD1 is a possible D gene (5 bases). The CDR3 contains 15 residues. In germline, CDR1 is SGDLS, CDR2 YYNGEE. The V gene lost 4 bases and the J gene lost 1 base, with 14 bases spanning the gap. The CDR3 region is CASSSQGGGNTEAFF. CDR3 nucleotide sequence: TGTGCCAGCAGCTCTCAGGGAGGAGGGAACACTGAAGCTTTCTTT.

The gene calls are TRBV7-9 and TRBJ2-1; TRBD2 aligns across 9 bases. V dropped 5 bases and J dropped 2; count of bases not matched to a gene: 4. This CDR3 has 15 amino acids. Germline CDR1 is SEHNR and CDR2 is FQNEAQ (reference sequence). The chain's CDR3 is CASSGRLAAYNEQFF. The DNA for the CDR3 is TGTGCCAGCAGCGGTCGACTAGCGGCCTACAATGAGCAGTTCTTC. Together with reference TRBV7-9 and TRBJ2-1, the CDR3 gives the full variable domain: DTGVSQNPRHKITKRGQNVTFRCDPISEHNRLYWYRQTLGQGPEFLTYFQNEAQLEKSRLLSDRFSAERPKGSFSTLEIQRTEQGDSAMYLCASSGRLAAYNEQFFGPGTRLTVL.

The rearrangement uses TRBV28 and TRBJ2-5; 8 nucleotides align to TRBD2. CDR3 size: 13 residues. V gave up 2 bases and J gave up 4 bases; unmatched junction bases: 0. Germline values: CDR1 MDHEN, CDR2 SYDVKM. CDR3 amino acids: CASSLAGGETQYF. The CDR3 DNA reads TGTGCCAGCAGTTTAGCGGGGGGAGAGACCCAGTACTTC.

This clone is a singleton in its sample. V gene TRBV5-1 combines with J gene TRBJ1-4; D ambiguous. The V and J ends lost 0 bases and 0 bases respectively, with 6 bases between them. Germline V CDR1 and CDR2: SGHRS, YFSETQ. The CDR3 extends over 15 amino acids. The CDR3: CASSLGWTTNEKLFF. For the CDR3, the DNA is TGCGCCAGCAGCTTGGGTTGGACAACTAATGAAAAACTGTTTTTT.

The chain couples TRBV7-3 to TRBJ2-2, with unresolved D. This CDR3 is 13 amino acids long. Germline-derived CDR1 and CDR2 are SGHTA and FQGTGA. Trimming pared 4 bases from V and 4 bases from J, leaving 7 bases between. The CDR3 loop is CASSSMATGELFF. The DNA for the CDR3 is TGTGCCAGCAGCTCGATGGCCACCGGGGAGCTGTTTTTT.

The chain uses TRBV30 and TRBJ2-7; D may correspond to TRBD1 or TRBD2 (5 bases each). Between the trimmed V and J ends, which lost 0 bases and 3 bases, there was a span of 21 bases. This CDR3 is 17 amino acids long. CDR1 is GTSNPN and CDR2 is SVGIG in the germline V gene (reference sequence). The CDR3 DNA sequence: TGTGCCTGGAGTGTAACCTCCGGGATCACTCAGGGCTACGAGCAGTACTTC. Protein: CAWSVTSGITQGYEQYF.

This chain joins TRBV28 and TRBJ2-1; possible D gene TRBD2, 5 bases. Trimming removed 6 bases at V and 3 bases at J, with 15 bases between. Germline assignment: CDR1 MDHEN and CDR2 SYDVKM. This CDR3 has 15 residues. CDR3 sequence: CASRTDRTVYNEQFF. The CDR3 region has the DNA TGTGCCAGCAGAACAGACCGGACTGTCTACAATGAGCAGTTCTTC.

CDR3 coding DNA: TGTGCCTCCAGAGGGGGAAATTCAGATACGCAGTATTTT. It yields the protein CASRGGNSDTQYF. This chain connects TRBV2 to TRBJ2-3; perhaps TRBD1 as D (6 bases). The V and J ends lost 11 bases and 4 bases respectively, with 16 bases between them. The CDR3 is 13 residues long. Germline V gene sequence: CDR1 SNHLY, CDR2 FYNNEI.

This clone was found once. The chain uses TRBV12-3 or TRBV12-4 and TRBJ1-1; a possible D gene is TRBD1 (5 bases). Trimming left V 5 bases short and J 9 bases short, with 10 bases between. The CDR3 has 11 amino acids. The CDR3 protein is CASSTDRKAFF. The CDR3 DNA is TGTGCCAGCAGTACTGACAGAAAAGCTTTCTTT.

The chain employs TRBV14 and TRBJ2-5; D remains unclear. The CDR3 loop spans 11 amino acids. V dropped 1 base and J dropped 4 bases, with 1 base sitting between them. The germline V gene has CDR1 SGHDN and CDR2 FVKESK. CDR3 DNA sequence: TGTGCCAGCAGCCAAGTAGAGACCCAGTACTTC. It encodes CASSQVETQYF.

This chain links TRBV27 with TRBJ2-7; the D is unclear. V lost 7 bases, J lost 2 bases, and 12 bases lay in between. Germline assignment: CDR1 MNHEY and CDR2 SMNVEV (reference sequence). CDR3 length: 13 residues. Written as DNA, the CDR3 is TGTGCCAGCACTTGGACGCTAGCCTACGAGCAGTACTTC. Its protein is CASTWTLAYEQYF.

The rearrangement joins TRBV6-2 or TRBV6-3 to TRBJ2-7, with a possible D match to TRBD2 (7 bases). The CDR3 totals 15 residues. Trimming left V 5 bases short and J 0 bases short, with 14 bases between. The germline V gene encodes CDR1 MNHEY and CDR2 SVGEGT. The CDR3 sequence is CASSPLADSSYEQYF. In nucleotides, the CDR3 is TGTGCCAGCAGTCCCCTAGCGGACAGCTCCTACGAGCAGTACTTC.

V usage is TRBV19 and J usage is TRBJ2-1; TRBD2 matches 11 bases. Germline assignment: CDR1 LNHDA and CDR2 SQIVND (reference sequence). Unmatched junction bases numbered 6, after V lost 5 bases and J lost 0 bases. The CDR3 loop spans 17 amino acids. CDR3 DNA: TGTGCCAGTAGTTCGACTAGCGGGACGAGCTCCTACAATGAGCAGTTCTTC. Translating gives CASSSTSGTSSYNEQFF.

The chain recombines TRBV2 with TRBJ2-7; no definite D call. In germline, CDR1 is SNHLY, CDR2 FYNNEI. The CDR3 runs to 14 residues. Deletions cut 4 bases from V and 6 bases from J, with 16 bases between. The chain's CDR3 is CASSGHAARGEQYF. In nucleotides, the CDR3 is TGTGCCAGCAGTGGTCATGCCGCCCGTGGCGAGCAGTACTTC.

This chain uses TRBV7-3 with TRBJ2-3, with TRBD2 identical over 7 bases. Germline assignment: CDR1 SGHTA and CDR2 FQGTGA. The CDR3 has 14 residues. Germline trimming cut 0 bases from V and 4 bases from J; bases unmatched to any gene: 1. CDR3 nucleotide sequence: TGTGCCAGCAGCTTAACTGGACTAGCAGATACGCAGTATTTT. Protein product: CASSLTGLADTQYF.

The J gene is TRBJ2-5, the V gene TRBV5-1; 9 nucleotides align to TRBD2. J gave up 5 bases and V 0 bases, and 8 bases lay outside the gene matches. This CDR3 is 16 amino acids long. CDR1 is SGHRS and CDR2 is YFSETQ in the germline V gene. The CDR3 nucleotides are TGCGCCAGCAGCTTGGCGGTAGCGGGAGATTCGGAGACCCAGTACTTC. The encoded protein is CASSLAVAGDSETQYF.

This chain uses TRBV28 with TRBJ1-2; tentative D call: TRBD1 (5 bases). The CDR3 has 14 residues. The germline V gene has CDR1 MDHEN and CDR2 SYDVKM. The ends were cut back, 3 bases at V and 3 bases at J, with 11 bases in the middle. CDR3 coding DNA: TGTGCCAGCAGTTTCCCGGACACCTACTATGGCTACACCTTC. Its protein product is CASSFPDTYYGYTF.

This clone has a single count. The rearrangement joins TRBV9 to TRBJ2-5; 7 nucleotides agree with TRBD2. With 1 base clipped from V and 1 base from J, the junction kept 10 bases outside the gene matches. The germline CDR1 and CDR2 sequences are SGDLS and YYNGEE. This CDR3 is built from 17 residues. The CDR3 protein is CASSVYPRSGGQETQYF. The CDR3 nucleotides are TGTGCCAGCAGCGTATACCCCCGGTCGGGGGGCCAAGAGACCCAGTACTTC.

V gene TRBV11-1 combines with J gene TRBJ2-1; D ambiguous. Germline lookup yields CDR1 SGHAT and CDR2 FQDESV (reference sequence). With 5 bases removed from V and 8 bases from J, the gap between germline ends came to 19 bases. The CDR3 extends over 15 amino acids. The CDR3 DNA reads TGTGCCAGCAGCCCTCGTGGGTCCGGGCTGGATGAGCAGTTCTTC. Its translation: CASSPRGSGLDEQFF.